The rows below give T cell receptor beta chains drawn from one sample of a study of T cell changes during pregnancy in multiple sclerosis. Sequencing was performed with immunoSEQ multiplex PCR; in TCRdb, only in-frame clones are kept and a portion is missing. The data contain around 100,000 clones, more than 85% of them singletons. The sequencing used peripheral blood, collected after pregnancy. The receptors stem from a female donor with multiple sclerosis, enrolled in a pregnancy study. Both conserved end residues are part of each CDR3. Each record gives: V gene, clone size, J gene, CDR3 protein. Part of the rows lack a size; the others show once, few, many or a class for expanded clones.

TRBV4-1	.	TRBJ2-7	CASSQARDYEQYF
TRBV25-1	.	TRBJ2-2	CASSMGDSPANTGELFF
TRBV5-6	.	TRBJ2-7	CASSVGADRPYEQYF
TRBV19	.	TRBJ1-5	CASSIAGGTNQPQHF
TRBV7-3	.	TRBJ1-2	CASSQGQGDGYTF
TRBV6-4	.	TRBJ2-2	CASSDETVTGELFF
TRBV5-6	.	TRBJ1-1	CASSLAVDSFVNWEAFF
TRBV6-1	.	TRBJ2-7	CASSFRDRAGEQYF
TRBV5-4	.	TRBJ2-3	CASSQGLAGPSTDTQYF
TRBV9	.	TRBJ2-1	CASRGQGWEQFF
TRBV7-8	.	TRBJ1-6	CASSPGGQGSNSPLHF
TRBV5-1	.	TRBJ2-5	CASSLAGLAGGETQYF
TRBV14	.	TRBJ2-3	CASSQRGGSTDTQYF
TRBV27	.	TRBJ2-5	CASSDGTSGGPGETQYF
TRBV7-2	.	TRBJ2-7	CASSLGRGGEQYF
TRBV7-7	.	TRBJ2-5	CASSNGPGREETQYF
TRBV19	.	TRBJ1-2	CASSMETGAGYTF
TRBV28	.	TRBJ2-1	CASSPHPSGGAFEQFF
TRBV19	few	TRBJ1-1	CASSLGLLNTEAFF
TRBV11-2	.	TRBJ2-1	CASRPLTGDGSYNEQFF
TRBV11-3	.	TRBJ2-7	CASSLQAPAYEQYF
TRBV19	.	TRBJ1-2	CASSGDNYGYTF
TRBV19	.	TRBJ2-7	CASRDPSGEGYEQYF
TRBV5-1	.	TRBJ2-2	CASSLAMGQGATGELFF
TRBV10-2	.	TRBJ1-1	CASRVTGANTEAFF
TRBV6-1	.	TRBJ1-5	CASSEASGNQPQHF
TRBV6-5	.	TRBJ2-4	CASSPGLAKNIQYF
TRBV10-2	.	TRBJ2-4	CASSESPGLAGARAKNIQYF
TRBV7-3	.	TRBJ2-1	CASSLGQGNEQFF
TRBV5-4	.	TRBJ1-1	CASSLIGRQGGEAFF
TRBV29-1	once	TRBJ2-5	CSVEEEVAGLGETQYF
TRBV5-4	.	TRBJ2-3	CASSPQGTSTDTQYF
TRBV5-6	.	TRBJ2-3	CASSPGLAGTDTQYF
TRBV19	.	TRBJ2-7	CASSLTTGETYEQYF
TRBV10-3	.	TRBJ1-3	CAISEDRSGNTIYF
TRBV19	.	TRBJ1-5	CASSKNLVQGVGPQHF
TRBV2	.	TRBJ1-2	CASSEVAGGGYTF